The rows below give T cell receptor beta chains drawn from one sample of a study of cytomegalovirus exposure and HLA in healthy donors. TCRdb's copy holds only in-frame clones and misses some; the assay was immunoSEQ multiplex PCR. The sample has 250,000 to 350,000 clones, roughly 89% seen once; the top ten hold roughly 2.3%. The sequenced sample consisted of PBMCs. Receptors originate from a woman under 30 in good health and CMV-seronegative. CDR3s include the opening cysteine and the closing phenylalanine or tryptophan. The D gene is left open where the match is weak. Expanded clones get a size class; other rows say once, few or many, or leave the size out.

clone_size	j_call	d_call	v_call	cdr3_length	cdr3_nt	cdr3_aa
-	TRBJ2-5	TRBD1	TRBV18	16	TGTGCCAGCTCGTCGGGGACAGGACTGGCTGGGGAGACCCAGTACTTC	CASSSGTGLAGETQYF
-	TRBJ1-5	TRBD1	TRBV18	14	TGTGCCAGCTCACCCGGGACAGGGGGCCAGCCCCAGCATTTT	CASSPGTGGQPQHF
-	TRBJ2-3	TRBD1	TRBV6-1	14	TGTGCCAGCAGTGACGGACAGGCCCAAGATACGCAGTATTTT	CASSDGQAQDTQYF
-	TRBJ2-7	-	TRBV5-6	15	TGTGCCAGCAGCCCCCCCGGCAGGGCCACCTACGAGCAGTACTTC	CASSPPGRATYEQYF
-	TRBJ1-6	TRBD1	TRBV10-3	17	TGTGCCATCAGTGATTTCCCGGGACAGGGATTTTATTCACCCCTCCACTTT	CAISDFPGQGFYSPLHF
-	TRBJ2-3	TRBD2	TRBV19	16	TGTGCCAGTAGTACAACTAGCGGAGGGGGCACAGATACGCAGTATTTT	CASSTTSGGGTDTQYF
few	TRBJ1-5	-	TRBV6-1	15	TGTGCCAGCAGTGAAGGTAGCCGCGGAAACCAGCCCCAGCATTTT	CASSEGSRGNQPQHF
-	TRBJ2-7	-	TRBV5-1	15	TGCGCCAGCAGCTCCTCAGGGGTGGGTCCCTACGAGCAGTACTTC	CASSSSGVGPYEQYF
-	TRBJ2-1	TRBD2	TRBV7-6	20	TGTGCCAGCAGCTTAAGATTGGCTAGCGGGGGGGCCCCAGGCTACAATGAGCAGTTCTTC	CASSLRLASGGAPGYNEQFF
-	TRBJ2-5	-	TRBV5-1	14	TGCGCCAGCAGCGTCCGGGGAAATAGGGAGGCCCAGTACTTC	CASSVRGNREAQYF
-	TRBJ1-5	-	TRBV11-2	13	TGTGCCAGCAGCGCCCTAGCGGGTCAGCCCCAGCATTTT	CASSALAGQPQHF
-	TRBJ1-6	TRBD1	TRBV6-1	14	TGTGCCAGCAGAAGAGGACAGGTAGATTCACCCCTCCACTTT	CASRRGQVDSPLHF
-	TRBJ1-1	-	TRBV11-2	16	TGTGCCAGCAGCTTTTTTCAGGGGAGCGCGAACACTGAAGCTTTCTTT	CASSFFQGSANTEAFF
-	TRBJ2-1	TRBD1	TRBV7-9	19	TGTGCCAGCATTAGGTGGGGACAGGGGTCAACCTACGGCTACAATGAGCAGTTCTTC	CASIRWGQGSTYGYNEQFF
-	TRBJ2-1	TRBD2	TRBV7-6	18	TGTGCCAGCAGCTTAACAACCTACGGGACTAGTCTAGGGGATGAGCAGTTCTTC	CASSLTTYGTSLGDEQFF
-	TRBJ1-6	-	TRBV2	13	TGTGCCAGCAAGGTGAACTATAATTCCCCCCTCCACTTT	CASKVNYNSPLHF
-	TRBJ2-5	-	TRBV9	14	TGTGCCAGCAGCTCGCCGCTAGACCAAGAGACCCAGTACTTC	CASSSPLDQETQYF
-	TRBJ1-2	TRBD1	TRBV9	16	TGTGCCAGCAGCGCCACCGGGACAGGGACCAACTATGGCTACACCTTC	CASSATGTGTNYGYTF
-	TRBJ1-1	-	TRBV11-2	13	TGTGCCAGCAGCTTAGATGGAGGTCTGGAAGCTTTCTTT	CASSLDGGLEAFF
-	TRBJ1-1	-	TRBV5-1	14	TGCGCCAGCAGCTTGGAAGGGGTGGGGACTGAAGCTTTCTTT	CASSLEGVGTEAFF
-	TRBJ2-7	-	TRBV5-1	13	TGCGCCAGCAGCTGGACAGAGTCCTACGAGCAGTACTTC	CASSWTESYEQYF
-	TRBJ2-7	TRBD1	TRBV7-7	13	TGTGCTAGCAGCTTTGACAGGGACTACGAGCAGTACTTC	CASSFDRDYEQYF
-	TRBJ2-2	TRBD2	TRBV13	20	TGTGCCAGCAGTCAGAGCCCCGGGACTAGCGGGGGGATCTACACCGGGGAGCTGTTTTTT	CASSQSPGTSGGIYTGELFF
-	TRBJ1-4	-	TRBV9	16	TGTGCCAGCAGCTCGAGTACGGAAAGCGGAGGGAGCAAACTGTTTTTT	CASSSSTESGGSKLFF
-	TRBJ1-2	-	TRBV27	16	TGTGCCAGCAGCCCTAGGGAGGGCAGAGCTAACTATGGCTACACCTTC	CASSPREGRANYGYTF
-	TRBJ1-1	-	TRBV7-9	14	TGTTCCAGCAGCTTAGGTCGGGGGGACACTGAAGCTTTCTTT	CSSSLGRGDTEAFF
-	TRBJ1-5	-	TRBV6-5	15	TGTGCCAGCGGGGGGGGCTTCCGGAGCAATCAGCCCCAGCATTTT	CASGGGFRSNQPQHF
-	TRBJ1-6	-	TRBV2	16	TGTGCCAGCAGTCTCGGGGAGATCAAGCTCAAATCACCCCTCCACTTT	CASSLGEIKLKSPLHF
-	TRBJ2-7	-	TRBV18	14	TGTGCCAGCTCACCTCCAGGGTTATCCTACGAGCAGTACTTC	CASSPPGLSYEQYF
-	TRBJ1-1	-	TRBV5-1	13	TGCGCCAGCATAGGTCAGGGGAGCACTGAAGCTTTCTTT	CASIGQGSTEAFF
-	TRBJ1-1	-	TRBV7-8	16	TGTGCCAGCAGCTTATATGAAAAGGGAGGGAACACTGAAGCTTTCTTT	CASSLYEKGGNTEAFF
-	TRBJ1-3	-	TRBV18	15	TGTGCCAGCTCACCACAAGCCGACTCTGGAAACACCATATATTTT	CASSPQADSGNTIYF
-	TRBJ2-7	TRBD1	TRBV27	15	TGTGCCAGCAGTCCCCAACAGGGGTGGGCAGGCGAGCAGTACTTC	CASSPQQGWAGEQYF
-	TRBJ2-5	-	TRBV10-3	14	TGTGCCATCAGTAGGGGGGGCGAAGGAGAGACCCAGTACTTC	CAISRGGEGETQYF
-	TRBJ1-1	TRBD1	TRBV2	11	TGTGCCAACGGGGGAAACAGGGGCGCTTTCTTT	CANGGNRGAFF
-	TRBJ1-4	-	TRBV4-1	15	TGCGCCAGCAGCATCCGACTGACCTTTGTTGAAAAACTGTTTTTT	CASSIRLTFVEKLFF
few	TRBJ1-5	TRBD1	TRBV4-2	18	TGTGCCAGCAGCCAAGAGGGACAGCCACCTTATAGCAATCAGCCCCAGCATTTT	CASSQEGQPPYSNQPQHF
-	TRBJ1-1	-	TRBV29-1	12	TGCAGCGCCGGTACAGGGAGCACTGAAGCTTTCTTT	CSAGTGSTEAFF
-	TRBJ2-1	TRBD1	TRBV5-1	13	TGCGCCAGCGGGGGACAGGGAATTTTAGAGCAGTTCTTC	CASGGQGILEQFF
-	TRBJ1-2	-	TRBV18	17	TGTGCCAGCTCACCCCCTTCATCGGGTATAGCTAACTATGGCTACACCTTC	CASSPPSSGIANYGYTF
-	TRBJ1-2	TRBD1	TRBV18	16	TGTGCCAGCTCACCGTCCGGGACAGGGGGCACATATGGCTACACCTTC	CASSPSGTGGTYGYTF
-	TRBJ1-2	-	TRBV5-1	17	TGCGCCAGCAGCTTGGCGAAGACAGACCCGGCGGTCTATGGCTACACCTTC	CASSLAKTDPAVYGYTF
-	TRBJ1-4	-	TRBV12-5	14	TGTGCTAGTGGCACGGGTAGCGTTGATGAAAAACTGTTTTTT	CASGTGSVDEKLFF
-	TRBJ2-3	TRBD2	TRBV18	17	TGTGCCAGCTCACCCAACCCTAGCGGGGGGGCCACAGATACGCAGTATTTT	CASSPNPSGGATDTQYF
-	TRBJ2-1	TRBD2	TRBV13	21	TGTGCCAGCAGCCCCGTGGGTAGGCCGGGGGGAGCCCCGGGCCACTACAATGAGCAGTTCTTC	CASSPVGRPGGAPGHYNEQFF
-	TRBJ1-5	-	TRBV21-1	14	TGTGCCAGCAGCAAAGACCAGGGTAAGCAGCCCCAGCATTTT	CASSKDQGKQPQHF
-	TRBJ2-1	TRBD2	TRBV9	15	TGTGCCAGCAGCGTAGATCCTAGCGGGGTGAATGAGCAGTTCTTC	CASSVDPSGVNEQFF
-	TRBJ2-3	TRBD1	TRBV6-5	14	TGTGCCAGCAGAGGGACAGGGGCTGCAGATACGCAGTATTTT	CASRGTGAADTQYF
-	TRBJ2-5	-	TRBV5-1	15	TGCGCCAGCAGCTCGCAAGGGGCTGGGGTGGAGACCCAGTACTTC	CASSSQGAGVETQYF
-	TRBJ1-3	-	TRBV9	15	TGTGCCAGCAGCCCCCGGGTCGAACTCCGAAACACCATATATTTT	CASSPRVELRNTIYF
-	TRBJ1-1	-	TRBV4-1	13	TGCGCCAGCAGCCGGAGTGCCGTTACTGAAGCTTTCTTT	CASSRSAVTEAFF